Following are 2 T cell receptor beta chains from one sample sequenced in a study of blood T cell repertoires in COVID-19. Clones were read by immunoSEQ multiplex PCR, and TCRdb kept only the in-frame ones, dropping some. The repertoire holds 150,000 or so clones, with around 81% as singletons. Sequences were obtained from peripheral blood. These receptor sequences come from a human donor with acute or convalescent COVID-19. The donor label of this sample is uncertain.

The gene calls are TRBV28 and TRBJ1-2; no definite D call. V lost 3 bases to trimming and J lost 1 base, with 9 bases between them. Germline V gene sequence: CDR1 MDHEN, CDR2 SYDVKM. CDR3 length: 14 amino acids. Here the CDR3 reads CASSFGEGNYGYTF. Written as DNA, the CDR3 is TGTGCCAGCAGTTTTGGCGAGGGTAACTATGGCTACACCTTC.

The chain uses TRBV24-1 and TRBJ1-3; D is perhaps TRBD1 (5 bases). This CDR3 comprises 15 residues. Trimming stripped 3 bases from V and 4 bases from J, with 12 bases between. Germline CDR1 KGHDR, CDR2 SFDVKD. CDR3 DNA: TGTGCCACCAGTGATCCGACAGTATCAGGAAACACCATATATTTT. Protein sequence: CATSDPTVSGNTIYF.